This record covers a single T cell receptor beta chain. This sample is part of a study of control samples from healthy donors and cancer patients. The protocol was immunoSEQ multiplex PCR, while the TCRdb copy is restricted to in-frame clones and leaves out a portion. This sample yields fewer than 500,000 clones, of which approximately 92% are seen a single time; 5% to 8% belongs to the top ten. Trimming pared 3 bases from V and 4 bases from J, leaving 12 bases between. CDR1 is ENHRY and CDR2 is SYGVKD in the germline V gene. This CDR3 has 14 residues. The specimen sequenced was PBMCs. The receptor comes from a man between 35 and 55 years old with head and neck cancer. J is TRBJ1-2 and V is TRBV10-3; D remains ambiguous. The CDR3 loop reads CAISDDVLGYGYTF. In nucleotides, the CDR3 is TGTGCCATCAGTGACGACGTTCTGGGCTATGGCTACACCTTC.